One and the same sample provided the 29 T cell receptor beta chains below, sequenced in a study of breast tumors, draining lymph nodes, adjacent tissues. Samples came from axillary lymph nodes draining the breast cancer. TCRdb re-derived calls from the multiplex PCR reads in MiXCR, one entry per CDR3 protein. This table holds 200,000 or so distinct CDR3 sequences, approximately 33% found once. The source material was axillary lymph node tissue. All receptors derive from a female donor with breast cancer. Some clones in this sample may be carry-over from other donors' samples.

The chain has TRBV30 and TRBJ2-7; D perhaps matches TRBD2 (6 bases). The CDR3 runs 14 residues. CDR1 is GTSNPN and CDR2 is SVGIG in the germline V gene (reference sequence). With 4 bases removed from V and 1 base from J, the gap between germline ends came to 14 bases. The CDR3 DNA is TGTGCCTGGAAAGCGGGCCGCCTATCCTACGAGCAGTACTTC. It is translated as CAWKAGRLSYEQYF.

At least ten counts were recorded for this clonotype. This chain joins TRBV20-1 and TRBJ1-2, with a tentative D call TRBD1 (5 bases). CDR1 and CDR2 (germline): DFQATT, SNEGSKA (reference sequence). This CDR3 has 14 residues. Trimming left V 4 bases short and J 1 base short, with 13 bases between. The CDR3 coding sequence is TGCAGTGCTACGTTCGGGACGGATAACTATGGCTACACCTTC. As protein: CSATFGTDNYGYTF.

The count of this clonotype is one. A single base separates this from a much larger clone, so it may be a read error. The chain employs TRBV28 and TRBJ2-7, with D perhaps being TRBD1 or TRBD2 (5 bases each). This CDR3 region has 12 residues. Germline V gives CDR1 MDHEN, CDR2 SYDVKM. Trimming took off 6 bases at V and 2 bases at J, with 8 bases between the two ends. CDR3 amino acids: CASSGATYEQYF. In DNA form, the CDR3 reads TGTGCCAGCAGCGGGGCGACCTACGAGCAGTACTTC.

This chain links TRBV20-1 with TRBJ2-3; 8 positions match TRBD2. The CDR3 length is 15 residues. Germline-derived CDR1 and CDR2 are DFQATT and SNEGSKA (reference sequence). Trimming removed 0 bases from V and 3 bases from J; junction bases left unmatched: 5. CDR3 bases: TGCAGTGCTAGAGATAGTGCGGGGGGAACAGATACGCAGTATTTT. Translated, it gives CSARDSAGGTDTQYF.

This clonotype has at least ten counts. CDR3 amino acids: CATSDPKGTLGEQYF. In DNA, the CDR3 is TGTGCCACCAGTGATCCAAAGGGAACCCTGGGGGAGCAGTACTTC. J is TRBJ2-7 and V is TRBV24-1, with D unclear. The germline V and J ends were trimmed by 3 bases and 7 bases, with 18 bases remaining between them. CDR3 size: 15 residues. CDR1 and CDR2 (germline): KGHDR, SFDVKD.

The chain has TRBV11-2 and TRBJ1-2; D uncertain. The CDR3 is 17 residues long. Trimming removed 1 base at V and 3 bases at J, with 18 bases between. Germline CDR1 reads SGHAT; CDR2 reads FQNNGV. CDR3 in amino acids: CASSLVRPGPSYYGYTF. As DNA, the CDR3 is TGTGCCAGCAGCTTAGTTCGGCCCGGGCCCTCTTACTATGGCTACACCTTC.

The chain couples TRBV25-1 to TRBJ2-7, with a weak D call TRBD1 (6 bases). This CDR3 spans 16 amino acids. Looked up from germline, CDR1 is MGHDK and CDR2 is SYGVNS. Trimming stripped 4 bases from V and 1 base from J, with 17 bases between. This chain's CDR3 is CASSARPGTLSYEQYF. CDR3 bases: TGTGCCAGCAGTGCTAGACCCGGGACATTATCCTACGAGCAGTACTTC.

The rearrangement links TRBV5-1 to TRBJ2-7; tentatively, D is TRBD2 (6 bases). Trimming took 2 bases from V and 2 from J, leaving 8 bases between them. This CDR3 is built from 13 residues. Germline CDR1 is SGHRS and CDR2 is YFSETQ. Here the CDR3 reads CASSFAGTYEQYF. For the CDR3, the DNA is TGCGCCAGCAGCTTCGCGGGGACCTACGAGCAGTACTTC. The variable domain in full, completed from reference TRBV5-1 and TRBJ2-7, reads KAGVTQTPRYLIKTRGQQVTLSCSPISGHRSVSWYQQTPGQGLQFLFEYFSETQRNKGNFPGRFSGRQFSNSRSEMNVSTLELGDSALYLCASSFAGTYEQYFGPGTRLTVT.

This clonotype appeared many times. The chain combines TRBV7-2 with TRBJ1-2; 7 positions agree with TRBD1. The CDR3 extends over 14 amino acids. Germline CDR1 is SGHTA and CDR2 is FQGNSA. V lost 5 bases to trimming and J lost 2 bases; unmatched junction nucleotides: 5. The CDR3 nucleotides read TGTGCCAGCAGCCCTGACAGGGAGAACTATGGCTACACCTTC. Translation gives CASSPDRENYGYTF.

This clonotype was detected many times. The rearrangement joins TRBV20-1 to TRBJ2-1; 8 bases fit TRBD1. The CDR3 extends over 15 amino acids. The ends lost 5 bases at V and 3 bases at J; junction bases unmatched: 9. Germline V gives CDR1 DFQATT, CDR2 SNEGSKA (reference sequence). The CDR3 reads CSAERQGQGYNEQFF. CDR3 DNA sequence: TGCAGTGCTGAAAGACAGGGGCAGGGCTACAATGAGCAGTTCTTC.

Many counts were recorded for this clonotype. The rearrangement uses TRBV29-1 and TRBJ2-7, with 15 bases lining up with TRBD2. Germline V lookup: CDR1 SQVTM, CDR2 ANQGSEA. The CDR3 is 13 amino acids. Trimming removed 7 bases from V and 7 bases from J; junction bases left unmatched: 5. The CDR3 nucleotides are TGCAGCGCTGGGACTAGCGGGAGGAGAGAGCAGTACTTC. This gives the protein CSAGTSGRREQYF.

This clonotype was seen more than once but under ten times. The rearrangement links TRBV9 to TRBJ2-4; D remains unclear. V gave up 4 bases and J gave up 0 bases, with 11 bases separating them. Germline-derived CDR1 and CDR2 are SGDLS and YYNGEE. The CDR3 is 15 residues long. The CDR3 spells CASSPDPLAKNIQYF. In nucleotides, the CDR3 is TGTGCCAGCAGCCCAGATCCCCTAGCCAAAAACATTCAGTACTTC.

This clonotype was counted ten times or more. The DNA for the CDR3 is TGTGCCAGCAGCCAAGCGGGGGGACCACGGGTCGGGGAGCTGTTTTTT. This gives the protein CASSQAGGPRVGELFF. The chain uses TRBV4-2 and TRBJ2-2; 7 bases line up with TRBD2. This CDR3 is 16 amino acids long. Trimming at V came to 1 base and at J to 7 bases, leaving 9 bases not matched to a gene. Germline assignment: CDR1 LGHNA and CDR2 YNFKEQ.

This clonotype was seen repeatedly, ten times or more. The chain couples TRBV18 to TRBJ2-5; TRBD1 aligns across 8 bases. In germline, CDR1 is KGHSH, CDR2 LQKENI. The CDR3 length is 14 residues. After removal of 2 bases from V and 3 bases from J, the junction contained 2 bases not matched to a gene. CDR3 bases: TGTGCCAGCTCACCAGCGGGACAGGAAGAGACCCAGTACTTC. Encoded protein: CASSPAGQEETQYF.

This clonotype was counted ten times or more. This chain uses TRBV2 with TRBJ2-3, with unresolved D. The germline V gene encodes CDR1 SNHLY and CDR2 FYNNEI. V lost 4 bases, J lost 3 bases, and 11 bases lay in between. CDR3 length: 14 amino acids. The CDR3 loop reads CASSVSVVTDTQYF. CDR3 nucleotide sequence: TGTGCCAGCAGTGTTAGTGTGGTTACAGATACGCAGTATTTT.

This sequence joins TRBV18 and TRBJ2-3; D could derive from TRBD1 or TRBD2 (5 bases each). V lost 0 bases to trimming and J lost 2 bases, with 12 bases between them. The CDR3 has 16 residues. Germline CDR1 KGHSH, CDR2 LQKENI. The CDR3 spells CASSPPGAGTTDTQYF. CDR3 DNA sequence: TGTGCCAGCTCACCACCCGGGGCAGGGACCACAGATACGCAGTATTTT.

This clonotype came up many times. The gene calls are TRBV19 and TRBJ2-1; 9 bases fit TRBD1. Trimming took 6 bases from V and 7 from J; bases not matched to a gene: 4. The length of the CDR3 is 13 residues. CDR1 and CDR2 (germline): LNHDA, SQIVND (reference sequence). The CDR3 DNA is TGTGCCAGTAGAAACAGGGGGCAGAATGAGCAGTTCTTC. Protein product: CASRNRGQNEQFF.

This chain joins TRBV5-5 and TRBJ1-5; D is uncertain. Between the trimmed V and J ends, which lost 2 bases and 3 bases, there was a span of 9 bases. The germline V gene has CDR1 SGHKS and CDR2 YYEKEE (reference sequence). The CDR3 runs to 14 residues. This chain's CDR3 is CASSLYDTNQPQHF. CDR3 DNA: TGTGCCAGCAGCTTATACGATACCAATCAGCCCCAGCATTTT. The full variable domain, with the rest looked up from reference TRBV5-5 and TRBJ1-5, is DAGVTQSPTHLIKTRGQQVTLRCSPISGHKSVSWYQQVLGQGPQFIFQYYEKEERGRGNFPDRFSARQFPNYSSELNVNALLLGDSALYLCASSLYDTNQPQHFGDGTRLSIL.

Points on this clonotype: One junction end disagrees with the germline gene, perhaps due to a read error. V and J are TRBV2 and TRBJ1-1; tentatively, D is TRBD1 (6 bases). The CDR3 loop spans 17 amino acids. Per germline, CDR1 SNHLY and CDR2 FYNNEI. The CDR3 protein is CASAQGGAGYTLAEALF. CDR3 DNA sequence: TGTGCCAGCGCGCAAGGGGGGGCAGGGTATACTCTCGCTGAAGCTCTCTTT.

At least ten counts were recorded for this clonotype. The V call is TRBV30, the J call TRBJ2-2; tentative D call: TRBD1 (5 bases). The germline V and J ends were trimmed by 3 bases and 0 bases, with 11 bases remaining between them. The CDR3 contains 15 residues. The V gene's germline CDR1 is GTSNPN and CDR2 SVGIG (reference sequence). This chain's CDR3 is CAWRGWGPNTGELFF. The CDR3 coding sequence is TGTGCCTGGAGAGGCTGGGGCCCGAACACCGGGGAGCTGTTTTTT.

The chain employs TRBV29-1 and TRBJ2-6, with D tentatively TRBD1 (6 bases). CDR1 is SQVTM, CDR2 ANQGSEA, per germline. Trimming stripped 4 bases from V and 0 bases from J, with 22 bases between. The CDR3 length is 19 residues. The CDR3 spells CSVVYYLGGSTSGANVLTF. CDR3 bases: TGCAGCGTTGTTTACTACTTAGGGGGTTCCACCTCTGGGGCCAACGTCCTGACTTTC.

This chain uses TRBV11-3 with TRBJ2-7; 10 bases match TRBD1. Germline CDR1 SGHNT, CDR2 YENEEA. CDR3 size: 14 residues. Losses at the gene ends were 5 bases for V and 4 bases for J; bases not matched to a gene: 5. The CDR3 protein is CASSLGGQGYEQYF. The CDR3 region has the DNA TGTGCCAGCAGCCTGGGGGGACAGGGGTACGAGCAGTACTTC. Supplemented by reference TRBV11-3 and TRBJ2-7, the full variable domain reads EAGVVQSPRYKIIEKKQPVAFWCNPISGHNTLYWYLQNLGQGPELLIRYENEEAVDDSQLPKDRFSAERLKGVDSTLKIQPAELGDSAVYLCASSLGGQGYEQYFGPGTRLTVT.

This clonotype was seen a few times. A much larger clone lies one base from this, so it may be a read error. The V gene is TRBV7-8, the J gene TRBJ1-2; 8 positions match TRBD1. Germline-derived CDR1 and CDR2 are SGHVS and FQNEAQ. The CDR3 loop spans 17 amino acids. CDR3 sequence: CASSLRAGGPTNYRYTF. CDR3 nucleotides: TGTGCCAGCAGCTTAAGGGCAGGGGGCCCTACTAACTATCGCTACACCTTC.

This clonotype was seen only once. The chain combines TRBV14 with TRBJ1-6, with unresolved D. Germline CDR1 is SGHDN and CDR2 is FVKESK. Trimming cost V 0 bases and J 12 bases, with 9 bases left between them. The CDR3 totals 13 residues. The CDR3 loop reads CASSQDRALPLHF. The CDR3 DNA sequence: TGTGCCAGCAGCCAAGATCGGGCACTACCCCTCCACTTT.

This clonotype was observed at least ten times. This chain joins TRBV19 and TRBJ2-3, with D tentatively TRBD1 or TRBD2 (7 bases each). Per germline, CDR1 LNHDA and CDR2 SQIVND (reference sequence). This CDR3 has 11 amino acids. V was shortened by 6 bases and J by 8 bases, with 9 bases between the two germline ends. The chain's CDR3 is CASSRGGTQYF. As DNA, the CDR3 is TGTGCCAGTAGCAGGGGGGGTACGCAGTATTTT.

This clonotype was picked up many times. One end of the junction varies from germline; a read error may be responsible. The genes are TRBV9 and TRBJ2-5, with 7 bases identical to TRBD1. The CDR3 extends over 14 amino acids. Germline CDR1 is SGDLS and CDR2 is YYNGEE. CDR3 amino acids: CASSPRQGFGTQSF. DNA of the CDR3: TGTGCCAGCAGCCCACGACAGGGATTCGGGACCCAGTCCTTC.

The chain employs TRBV12-3 or TRBV12-4 and TRBJ1-4; a weak D match, TRBD1 (5 bases). Trimming left V 3 bases short and J 5 bases short, with 16 bases between. The CDR3 loop spans 16 amino acids. CDR3 protein: CASSFEGGALNEKLFF. As DNA, the CDR3 is TGTGCCAGCAGTTTCGAGGGAGGGGCCCTCAATGAAAAACTGTTTTTT.

This clonotype has at least ten counts. V usage is TRBV4-1 and J usage is TRBJ2-3, with 13 bases aligning to TRBD2. This CDR3 has 19 residues. V trimming: 0 bases; J trimming: 2 bases; junction bases outside the gene matches: 8. Germline assignment: CDR1 MGHRA and CDR2 YSYEKL. CDR3 sequence (DNA): TGCGCCAGCAGCCAAGAGTCCCCGACTAGCGGGGGGTTCACAGATACGCAGTATTTT. The encoded protein is CASSQESPTSGGFTDTQYF.

The chain is built from TRBV29-1 and TRBJ2-1, with 7 bases lining up with TRBD2. V trimming: 1 base; J trimming: 6 bases; junction bases outside the gene matches: 6. The CDR3 contains 14 residues. Germline loops: CDR1 SQVTM, CDR2 ANQGSEA. CDR3 bases: TGCAGCGTTGAAGGCCTAGCGGAGATCAATGAGCAGTTCTTC. Amino acids: CSVEGLAEINEQFF.